This is a list of T cell receptor beta chains from one sample in a study of tumor-infiltrating lymphocytes in primary liver carcinoma. TCRdb passed the multiplex PCR reads through MiXCR, listing each CDR3 protein once. The sample has about 180,000 distinct CDR3 sequences, roughly three fifths seen once. Specimen: peripheral blood. Receptor source: a man in his forties with primary liver carcinoma and hepatitis B virus infection. Both conserved end residues are part of each CDR3. The order of the fields is J gene, V gene, CDR3 protein.

TRBJ2-3 TRBV11-2 CASSLVGAAGTDTQYF
TRBJ2-1 TRBV11-2 CASSFGFRRRGSYNEQFF
TRBJ2-6 TRBV6-5 CASSLTGTNVLTF
TRBJ2-7 TRBV11-2 CASRSGGREEQYF
TRBJ2-5 TRBV11-2 CASSLSPGETSGQGLTQYF
TRBJ2-1 TRBV11-2 CASSSPGSNEQSF
TRBJ2-7 TRBV4-2 CASSPSGASYEQYF
TRBJ1-1 TRBV6-5 CASSYSGRGRNTEAFF
TRBJ2-5 TRBV6-5 CASSYSAPSTGSETQYF
TRBJ2-1 TRBV6-5 CANSYPVPGAEQFF
TRBJ2-7 TRBV29-1 CRVERDSSYEQYF
TRBJ1-5 TRBV12-3/TRBV12-4 CASSPRGVPGPQHF
TRBJ2-3 TRBV5-5 CASSLWQGLSTDTQYF
TRBJ2-2 TRBV11-2 CASILVDSGELFF
TRBJ2-7 TRBV7-8 CASSLVGRSYEQYF
TRBJ1-6 TRBV6-6 CANTEDREGSPLHF
TRBJ1-1 TRBV4-2 CASSQEGFTSVSEAFF
TRBJ1-1 TRBV30 CAWSVQWGPTEAFF
TRBJ2-7 TRBV11-2 CVSSGGSSAQFYEQYF
TRBJ2-6 TRBV5-1 CASSLVWGGTDVLTF
TRBJ2-3 TRBV6-5 CASSPGLAGGSGSTNTQYF
TRBJ2-1 TRBV5-4 CASRLGTANEQFF
NA TRBV4-1 CASSVPGTGPYEQFF
TRBJ2-2 TRBV29-1 CSVAASPGELFF
TRBJ2-1 TRBV11-3 CVSSSLAGEGEQFF
TRBJ2-5 TRBV11-1 CASSFRGVAQIQYF
TRBJ2-7 TRBV4-1 CVSSQEPGREQYF
TRBJ1-5 TRBV4-1 CASSRVRVGQPQHF
TRBJ2-4 TRBV12-3/TRBV12-4 CASRLDRKNIQYF
TRBJ2-1 TRBV28 CASTPQGISYNEQFF
TRBJ2-5 TRBV5-1 CASSAEPGETQYF
TRBJ1-6 TRBV10-3 CAISPGQSSYNSPLHF
TRBJ2-1 TRBV6-6 CASSLTEQTSYNEQFF
TRBJ2-7 TRBV6-5 CASIQASGERYF
TRBJ1-4 TRBV6-5 CASARAGRLFF
TRBJ2-3 TRBV29-1 CSVRLGRSTDTQYF
TRBJ1-2 TRBV6-5 CASSTAGYPNYGYTF
TRBJ1-5 TRBV12-3/TRBV12-4 CASSLHEGNQPQHF
TRBJ1-1 TRBV7-8 CASTRGMNTEAFF
TRBJ2-6 TRBV30 CAWSVDRAPRANVLTF
TRBJ2-3 TRBV29-1 CSVEGLAENTQYF
TRBJ1-1 TRBV12-3/TRBV12-4 CASSISRGLNTEAFF
TRBJ2-7 TRBV12-3/TRBV12-4 CASSSGGPSYEQYF
TRBJ1-5 TRBV28 CASSPRTGNQPQHF
TRBJ2-1 TRBV29-1 CSVEIRDTGYNEQFF
TRBJ2-7 TRBV7-9 CASSLGGTSGSEQYF
TRBJ2-1 TRBV12-3/TRBV12-4 CASRDPGVAGYNEQFF
TRBJ2-7 TRBV30 CAWSVRWGQGGHEQYF
TRBJ2-5 TRBV11-2 CASTPDTIPLETQYF
TRBJ2-1 TRBV7-8 CASSPPGDRGYNEQFF